This T cell receptor beta chain appears in the sequencing data of a study of blood T cell repertoires in COVID-19. About the research overall: Italy, Spain and the United States were the sources of the convalescent and acute COVID-19 samples. PBMCs, B-cell-depleted T cells, or T cells provided the cDNA or gDNA that made up the material.

The data were produced by immunoSEQ multiplex PCR, yet TCRdb's version contains in-frame clones alone and is incomplete. The repertoire holds some 220,000 clones, with 80% as singletons. This clone occurred once. This CDR3 is 13 amino acids long. Germline V lookup: CDR1 MNHEY, CDR2 SVGAGI. Losses at the gene ends were 4 bases for V and 7 bases for J; bases not matched to a gene: 2. The sequence was obtained from a woman aged 70-85 years with acute or convalescent COVID-19. The V and J genes are TRBV6-5 and TRBJ2-5, with 11 nucleotides matching TRBD2. Material: peripheral blood. The CDR3 here is CASSSGLAGTQYF. For the CDR3, the DNA is TGTGCCAGCAGTTCCGGACTAGCGGGGACCCAGTACTTC.